The clone carrying this T cell receptor beta chain was observed many times. This sample was included in a study of regulatory T cells in long-lasting Graves disease. Looking at the study overall: Antithyroid drug exposure in newly diagnosed Graves' patients had lasted under 3 months.

Construction of TCR beta libraries relied on iRepertoire HTBI primers and on Arm-PCR targeting CDR3 regions. TCRdb re-called the multiplex PCR reads through MiXCR, storing one row per CDR3 protein. The data contain 550,000 to 700,000 distinct CDR3 sequences, around 16% of them singletons. Time point: newly diagnosed GD, antithyroid drugs for less than 3 months. The TCR library used RNA extracted from PBMCs. Trimming took 2 bases from V and 0 from J; bases not matched to a gene: 5. Germline CDR1 is SGHRS and CDR2 is YFSETQ. The CDR3 runs 16 residues. This sample was shared with a second study, whose subject was T cells in Graves' hyperthyroidism and ophthalmopathy. Per that study: Uncontrolled infection, other autoimmune disease, pregnancy and lactation each barred patients from inclusion. HTBI primers were employed in a first-round RT-PCR of the TCR CDR3.

The chain links TRBV5-1 to TRBJ2-7; TRBD2 matches 10 bases. The clonotype originates from a man between 18 and 35 years old with Graves disease. The sample consisted of peripheral blood mononuclear cells (PBMCs), taken at new diagnosis, from a patient treated with antithyroid drugs. The CDR3 DNA reads TGCGCCAGCAGCTTTGGACTAGCGGACTACTCCTACGAGCAGTACTTC. This codes for CASSFGLADYSYEQYF.